This TCR beta chain was sequenced during a study of blood T cell repertoires in COVID-19. The overall study: Samples of COVID-19 (acute and convalescent) were obtained from the United States, Italy and Spain.

This clone is a singleton in its sample. Membership in each cohort depended on participant-reported clinical history. Two negative PCRs, clearance, or symptom resolution had been documented for recovered Cohort 3 donors. This CDR3 region has 13 residues. Germline lookup yields CDR1 SNHLY and CDR2 FYNNEI. Trimming removed 6 bases from V and 5 bases from J, with 14 bases in between. TCRdb's table, derived via immunoSEQ multiplex PCR, lists solely in-frame clones and lacks some. The sample includes 150,000 or so clones, around 80% of them seen just once. The specimen was PBMCs or T cells enriched from blood (not recorded which). V and J are TRBV2 and TRBJ2-7, with a tentative D call TRBD1 (5 bases). The sequence was collected from a woman aged 45-65 years who had recovered from COVID-19. The CDR3 loop reads CASRGRASNEQYF. The CDR3 DNA reads as TGTGCCAGCAGAGGCAGGGCTTCTAACGAGCAGTACTTC.